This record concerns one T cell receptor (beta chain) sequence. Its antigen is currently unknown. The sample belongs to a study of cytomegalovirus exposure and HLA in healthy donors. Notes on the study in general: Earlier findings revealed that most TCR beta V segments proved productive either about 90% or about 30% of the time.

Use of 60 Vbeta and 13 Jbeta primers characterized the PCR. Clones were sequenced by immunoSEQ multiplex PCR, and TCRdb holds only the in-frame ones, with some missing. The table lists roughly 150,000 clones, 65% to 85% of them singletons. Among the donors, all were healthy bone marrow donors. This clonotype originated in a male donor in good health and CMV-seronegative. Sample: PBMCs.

CDR3 region: CASSQGGSGTGELFF. CDR3 nucleotide sequence: TGTGCCAGCAGCCAAGGGGGCTCGGGCACCGGGGAGCTGTTTTTT. The chain is built from TRBV7-9 and TRBJ2-2; 7 bases align to TRBD1. The CDR3 is 15 residues long. The ends lost 5 bases at V and 4 bases at J; junction bases unmatched: 7. The germline gives CDR1 SEHNR, CDR2 FQNEAQ (reference sequence).